Listed here are 13 T cell receptor beta chains from one sample, sequenced in a study of a mutant IDH1 vaccine in newly diagnosed glioma. Stated time point: baseline, week 1 (first vaccination visit). Indicated treatment: pre-vaccination baseline after standard-of-care therapy. Assay: immunoSEQ multiplex PCR; the TCRdb copy retains only in-frame clones and omits some. The sample includes 45,000 to 55,000 clones, approximately 90% of them seen just once. Source: PBMCs, taken from a glioma patient treated with radiotherapy, temozolomide or both. The source of these receptors is a man in his forties or fifties with glioma.

This chain uses TRBV9 with TRBJ1-1; TRBD1 might be the D (5 bases). The CDR3 consists of 15 residues. Germline CDR1 and CDR2: SGDLS and YYNGEE. Trimming removed 1 base at V and 1 base at J, with 11 bases between. The CDR3 region is CASSVHTGRNTEAFF. CDR3 bases: TGTGCCAGCAGCGTACACACGGGACGGAACACTGAAGCTTTCTTT.

The chain carries TRBV6-5 and TRBJ1-5; no reliable D call. The CDR3 is 15 residues long. V was clipped by 2 bases and J by 0 bases, with 8 bases between them. The germline gives CDR1 MNHEY, CDR2 SVGAGI. CDR3 loop: CASSYAGSSNQPQHF. CDR3 bases: TGTGCCAGCAGTTACGCGGGATCTAGCAATCAGCCCCAGCATTTT.

This chain joins TRBV7-9 and TRBJ2-7, with a possible D match to TRBD1 (5 bases). In germline, CDR1 is SEHNR, CDR2 FQNEAQ (reference sequence). V was shortened by 0 bases and J by 6 bases, with 12 bases between the two germline ends. This CDR3 region has 14 residues. The CDR3, as DNA: TGTGCCAGCAGCTTAGCGGCCAGGGTACGCGAGCAGTACTTC. This codes for CASSLAARVREQYF.

V gene TRBV6-1 combines with J gene TRBJ2-7, with 7 positions matching TRBD2. The CDR3 runs to 15 residues. Germline V lookup: CDR1 MNHNS, CDR2 SASEGT. V shed 9 bases, J shed 5 bases, and the junction held 16 bases outside the gene matches. The chain's CDR3 is CASHLTSVPGDEQYF. CDR3 sequence (DNA): TGTGCCAGTCATCTCACTAGCGTCCCCGGCGACGAGCAGTACTTC.

The chain couples TRBV19 to TRBJ1-2; no firm D call. V was pared by 3 bases and J by 2 bases, with 13 bases between. The CDR3 extends over 15 amino acids. Germline V gene sequence: CDR1 LNHDA, CDR2 SQIVND (reference sequence). The chain's CDR3 is CASSIWEGKNYGYTF. As DNA, the CDR3 is TGTGCCAGTAGTATTTGGGAGGGAAAAAACTATGGCTACACCTTC.

This chain joins TRBV18 and TRBJ2-7; D possibly corresponds to TRBD1 (5 bases). Germline V lookup: CDR1 KGHSH, CDR2 LQKENI. The V gene lost 5 bases and the J gene lost 5 bases, with 16 bases spanning the gap. The CDR3 totals 14 residues. The CDR3 sequence: CASSEYNTGNEQYF. The CDR3 DNA sequence: TGTGCCAGCTCAGAATACAATACAGGAAACGAGCAGTACTTC.

The V and J genes are TRBV5-1 and TRBJ2-1, with D uncertain. The CDR3 is 11 amino acids. Trimming removed 5 bases at V and 7 bases at J, with 7 bases between. CDR1 is SGHRS and CDR2 is YFSETQ in the germline V gene. The CDR3 DNA reads TGCGCCAGCAGAGGGCAGAATGAGCAGTTCTTC. Amino acids: CASRGQNEQFF.

The gene calls are TRBV19 and TRBJ2-1, with no clear D. The germline gives CDR1 LNHDA, CDR2 SQIVND (reference sequence). This CDR3 is built from 17 residues. V was clipped by 4 bases and J by 0 bases, with 16 bases between them. The CDR3 DNA sequence: TGTGCCAGTAGTACACCACACTTCCAGAACTCCTACAATGAGCAGTTCTTC. Translation gives CASSTPHFQNSYNEQFF. Variable domain in full (rest from reference TRBV19 and TRBJ2-1): DGGITQSPKYLFRKEGQNVTLSCEQNLNHDAMYWYRQDPGQGLRLIYYSQIVNDFQKGDIAEGYSVSREKKESFPLTVTSAQKNPTAFYLCASSTPHFQNSYNEQFFGPGTRLTVL.

V is TRBV6-5 and J is TRBJ2-1; the D gene is possibly TRBD2 (5 bases). The CDR3 contains 16 residues. The V gene lost 3 bases and the J gene lost 0 bases, with 12 bases spanning the gap. Germline V gene lookup returns CDR1 MNHEY and CDR2 SVGAGI. The CDR3 here is CASSYRERTSYNEQFF. DNA for the CDR3: TGTGCCAGCAGTTATCGCGAGCGGACCTCCTACAATGAGCAGTTCTTC.

The V gene is TRBV4-1, the J gene TRBJ2-2; 15 bases are shared with TRBD2. V was clipped by 4 bases and J by 4 bases; unmatched bases: 4. The CDR3 has 17 residues. Germline values: CDR1 MGHRA, CDR2 YSYEKL. The CDR3 sequence: CASSPRTSGRATGELFF. As DNA, the CDR3 is TGCGCCAGCAGCCCTCGGACTAGCGGGAGGGCCACCGGGGAGCTGTTTTTT.

The chain has TRBV5-6 and TRBJ2-7; D uncertain. Per germline, CDR1 SGHDT and CDR2 YYEEEE. The CDR3 is 10 amino acids. V was trimmed by 7 bases and J by 4 bases, leaving 6 bases between them. The CDR3 here is CASDQYEQYF. DNA of the CDR3: TGTGCCAGCGATCAGTACGAGCAGTACTTC. Together with reference TRBV5-6 and TRBJ2-7, the CDR3 gives the full variable domain: DAGVTQSPTHLIKTRGQQVTLRCSPKSGHDTVSWYQQALGQGPQFIFQYYEEEERQRGNFPDRFSGHQFPNYSSELNVNALLLGDSALYLCASDQYEQYFGPGTRLTVT.

This chain links TRBV5-1 with TRBJ2-7; D may match TRBD1 or TRBD2 (5 bases each). The germline CDR1 and CDR2 sequences are SGHRS and YFSETQ. The CDR3 runs to 16 residues. With 3 bases removed from V and 4 bases from J, the gap between germline ends came to 20 bases. The CDR3 DNA is TGCGCCAGCAGCTCTTACCGGGGCGCCGGCCCTTACGAGCAGTACTTC. It codes for CASSSYRGAGPYEQYF.

The chain has TRBV18 and TRBJ1-5; 7 bases fit TRBD1. Looked up from germline, CDR1 is KGHSH and CDR2 is LQKENI. V trimming: 3 bases; J trimming: 2 bases; junction bases outside the gene matches: 10. This CDR3 region has 17 residues. The CDR3 protein is CASSPRQGGLGNQPQHF. CDR3 coding DNA: TGTGCCAGCTCACCTAGACAGGGAGGATTGGGCAATCAGCCCCAGCATTTT.